This TCR beta chain stems from a study of shared clonotypes between healthy human individuals. Study information: Researchers assigned three CD4 naive, three CD4 memory, two CD8 naive and one CD8 memory plate to each donor.

This clone has only a few counts. Each cell subset's genomic DNA was divided evenly among several immunoSEQ plates. TCRdb keeps only in-frame clones here, not all; method: immunoSEQ multiplex PCR. The sample lists about 1.1 million clones, about 84% occurring once. The donor population consisted of healthy HIV-negative adults with no recent acute infections or vaccinations. The origin of this receptor is a man aged 18-30 years in good health. Some clones in this sample may be carry-over from other donors' samples. Sample: memory CD4+ T cells from PBMCs. Indicated subset: CD45RA-negative fraction.

The CDR3 reads CASSPRTGTQWVGEQFF. CDR3 sequence (DNA): TGTGCCAGCAGCCCGCGAACCGGGACTCAGTGGGTGGGTGAGCAGTTCTTC. The V and J genes are TRBV7-7 and TRBJ2-1, with a weak D call TRBD2 (6 bases). CDR3 length: 17 residues. The V gene lost 5 bases and the J gene lost 9 bases, with 26 bases spanning the gap. Germline V gene sequence: CDR1 SSHAT, CDR2 FNYEAQ (reference sequence).